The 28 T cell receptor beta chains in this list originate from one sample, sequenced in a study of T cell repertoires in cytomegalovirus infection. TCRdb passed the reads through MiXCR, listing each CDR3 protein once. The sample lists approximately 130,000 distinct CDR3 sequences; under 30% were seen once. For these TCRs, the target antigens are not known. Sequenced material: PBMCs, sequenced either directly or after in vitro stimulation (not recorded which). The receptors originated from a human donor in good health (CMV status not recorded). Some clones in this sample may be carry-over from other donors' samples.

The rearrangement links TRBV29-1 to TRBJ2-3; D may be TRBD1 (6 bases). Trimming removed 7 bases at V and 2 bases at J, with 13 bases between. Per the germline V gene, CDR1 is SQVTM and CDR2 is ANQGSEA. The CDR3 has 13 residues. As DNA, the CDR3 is TGCAGCGGAAACAGGGATTACACAGATACGCAGTATTTT. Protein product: CSGNRDYTDTQYF.

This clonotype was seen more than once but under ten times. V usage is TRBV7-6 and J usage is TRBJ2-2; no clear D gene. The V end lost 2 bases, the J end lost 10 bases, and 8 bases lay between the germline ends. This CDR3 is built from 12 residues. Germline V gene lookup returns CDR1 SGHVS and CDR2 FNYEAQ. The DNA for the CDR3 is TGTGCCAGCAGCTTATCAGGCGAGGAGCTGTTTTTT. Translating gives CASSLSGEELFF.

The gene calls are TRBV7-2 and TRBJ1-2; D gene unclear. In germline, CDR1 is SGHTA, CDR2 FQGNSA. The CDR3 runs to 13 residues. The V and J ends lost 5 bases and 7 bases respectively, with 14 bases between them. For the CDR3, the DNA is TGTGCCAGCAGCGGTGGACCGCCCTTTGGCTACACCTTC. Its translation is CASSGGPPFGYTF. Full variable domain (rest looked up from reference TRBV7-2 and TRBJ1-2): GAGVSQSPSNKVTEKGKDVELRCDPISGHTALYWYRQSLGQGLEFLIYFQGNSAPDKSGLPSDRFSAERTGGSVSTLTIQRTQQEDSAVYLCASSGGPPFGYTFGSGTRLTVV.

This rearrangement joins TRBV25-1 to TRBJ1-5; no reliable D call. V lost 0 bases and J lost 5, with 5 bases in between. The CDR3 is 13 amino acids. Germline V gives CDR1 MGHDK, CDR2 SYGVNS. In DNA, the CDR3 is TGTGCCAGCAGTGAATACGCGGATCAGCCCCAGCATTTT. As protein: CASSEYADQPQHF.

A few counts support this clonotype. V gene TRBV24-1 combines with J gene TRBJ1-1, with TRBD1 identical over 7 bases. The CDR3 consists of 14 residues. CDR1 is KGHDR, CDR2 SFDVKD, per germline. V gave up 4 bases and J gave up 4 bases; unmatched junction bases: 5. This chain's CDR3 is CATSETGPGTEAFF. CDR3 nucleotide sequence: TGTGCCACCAGTGAGACAGGGCCAGGCACTGAAGCTTTCTTT.

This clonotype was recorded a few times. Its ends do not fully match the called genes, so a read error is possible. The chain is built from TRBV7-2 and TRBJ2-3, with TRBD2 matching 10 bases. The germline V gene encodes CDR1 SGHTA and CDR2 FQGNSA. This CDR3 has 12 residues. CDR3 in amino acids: CASSPDSGRQFF. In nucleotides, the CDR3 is TGTGCCAGCAGCCCCGATAGCGGGAGGCAGTTTTTT.

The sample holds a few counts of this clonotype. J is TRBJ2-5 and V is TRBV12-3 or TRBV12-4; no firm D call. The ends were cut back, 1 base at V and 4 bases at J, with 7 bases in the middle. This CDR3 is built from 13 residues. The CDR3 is CASSLVPSETQYF. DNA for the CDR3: TGTGCCAGCAGTTTAGTGCCCTCAGAGACCCAGTACTTC.

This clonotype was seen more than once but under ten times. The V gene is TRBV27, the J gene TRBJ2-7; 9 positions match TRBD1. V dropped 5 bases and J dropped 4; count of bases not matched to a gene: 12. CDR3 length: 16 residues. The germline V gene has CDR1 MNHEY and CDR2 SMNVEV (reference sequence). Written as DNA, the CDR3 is TGTGCCAGCAGTGCGTTGGGACAGGGCGGAATTTACGAGCAGTACTTC. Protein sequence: CASSALGQGGIYEQYF.

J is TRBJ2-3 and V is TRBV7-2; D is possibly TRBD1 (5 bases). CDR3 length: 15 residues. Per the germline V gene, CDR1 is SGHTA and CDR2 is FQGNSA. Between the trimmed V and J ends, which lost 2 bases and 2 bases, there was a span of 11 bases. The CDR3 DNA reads TGTGCCAGCAGCTTATCCCCGACAGTCACAGATACGCAGTATTTT. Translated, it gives CASSLSPTVTDTQYF. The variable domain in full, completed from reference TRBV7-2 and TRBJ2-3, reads GAGVSQSPSNKVTEKGKDVELRCDPISGHTALYWYRQSLGQGLEFLIYFQGNSAPDKSGLPSDRFSAERTGGSVSTLTIQRTQQEDSAVYLCASSLSPTVTDTQYFGPGTRLTVL.

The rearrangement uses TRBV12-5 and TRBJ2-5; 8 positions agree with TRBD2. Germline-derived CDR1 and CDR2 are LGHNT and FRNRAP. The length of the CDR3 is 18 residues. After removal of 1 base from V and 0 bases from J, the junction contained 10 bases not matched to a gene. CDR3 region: CASGLDRGGVIHQETQYF. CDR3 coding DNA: TGTGCTAGTGGTTTGGATCGGGGGGGGGTGATCCACCAAGAGACCCAGTACTTC.

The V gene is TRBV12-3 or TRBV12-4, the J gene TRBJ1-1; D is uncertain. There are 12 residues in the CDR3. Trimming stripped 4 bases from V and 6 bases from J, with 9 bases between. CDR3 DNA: TGTGCCAGCAGTTCTAGTGGTCCTGAAGCTTTCTTT. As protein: CASSSSGPEAFF.

The CDR3: CASSLLNGEAFF. The CDR3 coding sequence is TGTGCCAGCAGCTTACTGAACGGTGAAGCTTTCTTT. The chain carries TRBV7-8 and TRBJ1-1, with D hard to call. Germline lookup yields CDR1 SGHVS and CDR2 FQNEAQ. V was clipped by 2 bases and J by 7 bases, with 8 bases between them. This CDR3 spans 12 amino acids.

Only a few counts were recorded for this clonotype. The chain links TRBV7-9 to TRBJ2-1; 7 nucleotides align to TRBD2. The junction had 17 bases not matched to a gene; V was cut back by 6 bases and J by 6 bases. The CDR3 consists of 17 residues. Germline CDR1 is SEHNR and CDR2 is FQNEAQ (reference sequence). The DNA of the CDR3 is TGTGCCAGCAGAAGAACGCTACTAGCGTCGGTCGGCAATGAGCAGTTCTTC. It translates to CASRRTLLASVGNEQFF. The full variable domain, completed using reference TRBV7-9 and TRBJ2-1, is DTGVSQNPRHKITKRGQNVTFRCDPISEHNRLYWYRQTLGQGPEFLTYFQNEAQLEKSRLLSDRFSAERPKGSFSTLEIQRTEQGDSAMYLCASRRTLLASVGNEQFFGPGTRLTVL.

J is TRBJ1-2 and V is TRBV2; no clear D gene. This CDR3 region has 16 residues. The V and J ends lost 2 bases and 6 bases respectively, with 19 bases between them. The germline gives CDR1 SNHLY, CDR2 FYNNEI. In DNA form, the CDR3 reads TGTGCCAGCAGTGAAACGGGAACTTCACTAGTTGATGGCTACACCTTC. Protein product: CASSETGTSLVDGYTF.

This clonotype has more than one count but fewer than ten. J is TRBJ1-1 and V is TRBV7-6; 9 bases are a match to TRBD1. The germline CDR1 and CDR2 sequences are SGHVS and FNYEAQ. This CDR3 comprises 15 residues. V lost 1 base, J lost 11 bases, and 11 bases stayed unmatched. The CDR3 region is CASSLGPTGGSGAFF. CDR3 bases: TGTGCCAGCAGCTTAGGCCCGACAGGGGGTTCGGGGGCTTTCTTT.

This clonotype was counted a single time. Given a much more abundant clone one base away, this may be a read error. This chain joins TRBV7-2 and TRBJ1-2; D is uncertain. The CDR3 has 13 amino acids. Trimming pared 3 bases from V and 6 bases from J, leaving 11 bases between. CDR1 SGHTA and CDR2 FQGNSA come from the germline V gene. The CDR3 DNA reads TGTGCCAGCAGCTTCTACATAACAGATGGCTACACCTTC. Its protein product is CASSFYITDGYTF. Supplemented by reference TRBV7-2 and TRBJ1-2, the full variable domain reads GAGVSQSPSNKVTEKGKDVELRCDPISGHTALYWYRQSLGQGLEFLIYFQGNSAPDKSGLPSDRFSAERTGGSVSTLTIQRTQQEDSAVYLCASSFYITDGYTFGSGTRLTVV.

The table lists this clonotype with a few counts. The CDR3 sequence is CASSSAGQNANTGELFF. The CDR3 coding sequence is TGTGCCAGCAGTTCCGCGGGACAAAACGCGAACACCGGGGAGCTGTTTTTT. This chain joins TRBV6-2 or TRBV6-3 and TRBJ2-2; D may match TRBD1 or TRBD2 (6 bases each). V shed 4 bases and J shed 0 bases, with 15 bases lying between them. The CDR3 spans 17 residues. Germline assignment: CDR1 MNHEY and CDR2 SVGEGT.

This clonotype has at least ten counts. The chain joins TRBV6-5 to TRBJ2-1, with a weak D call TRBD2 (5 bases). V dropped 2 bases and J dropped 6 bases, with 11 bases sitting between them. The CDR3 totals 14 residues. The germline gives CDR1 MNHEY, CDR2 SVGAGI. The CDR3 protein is CASSYRLTSNEQFF. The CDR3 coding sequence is TGTGCCAGCAGTTACCGCCTCACTAGCAATGAGCAGTTCTTC.

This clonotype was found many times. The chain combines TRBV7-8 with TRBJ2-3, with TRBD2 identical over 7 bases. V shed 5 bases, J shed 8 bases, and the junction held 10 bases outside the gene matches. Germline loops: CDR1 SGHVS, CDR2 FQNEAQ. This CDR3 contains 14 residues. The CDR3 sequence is CASSPRGGPGTQYF. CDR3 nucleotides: TGTGCCAGCAGCCCTAGGGGAGGGCCGGGTACGCAGTATTTT.

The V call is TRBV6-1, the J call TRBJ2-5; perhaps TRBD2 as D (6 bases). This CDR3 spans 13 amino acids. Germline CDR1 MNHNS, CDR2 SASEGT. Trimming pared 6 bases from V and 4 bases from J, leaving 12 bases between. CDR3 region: CASRVGGGETQYF. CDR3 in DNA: TGTGCCAGCAGGGTCGGGGGTGGAGAGACCCAGTACTTC.

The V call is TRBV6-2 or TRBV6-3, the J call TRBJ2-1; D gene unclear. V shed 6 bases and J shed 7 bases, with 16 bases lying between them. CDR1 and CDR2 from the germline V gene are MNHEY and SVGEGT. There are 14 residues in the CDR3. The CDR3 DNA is TGTGCCAGCAGGTCCTACGGGTTGGGAAATGAGCAGTTCTTC. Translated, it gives CASRSYGLGNEQFF.

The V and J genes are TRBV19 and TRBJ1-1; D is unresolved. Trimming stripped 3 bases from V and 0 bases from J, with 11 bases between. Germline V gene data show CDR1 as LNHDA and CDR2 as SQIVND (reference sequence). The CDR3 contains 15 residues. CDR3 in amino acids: CASSIASSMNTEAFF. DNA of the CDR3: TGTGCCAGTAGTATCGCCAGCAGCATGAACACTGAAGCTTTCTTT. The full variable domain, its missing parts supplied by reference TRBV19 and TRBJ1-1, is DGGITQSPKYLFRKEGQNVTLSCEQNLNHDAMYWYRQDPGQGLRLIYYSQIVNDFQKGDIAEGYSVSREKKESFPLTVTSAQKNPTAFYLCASSIASSMNTEAFFGQGTRLTVV.

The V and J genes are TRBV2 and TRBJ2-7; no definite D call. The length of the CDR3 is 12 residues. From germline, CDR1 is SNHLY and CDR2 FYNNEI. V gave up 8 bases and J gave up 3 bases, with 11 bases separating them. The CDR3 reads CASEEVGYEQYF. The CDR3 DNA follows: TGTGCCAGCGAGGAAGTTGGCTACGAGCAGTACTTC. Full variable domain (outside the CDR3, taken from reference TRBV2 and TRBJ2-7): EPEVTQTPSHQVTQMGQEVILRCVPISNHLYFYWYRQILGQKVEFLVSFYNNEISEKSEIFDDQFSVERPDGSNFTLKIRSTKLEDSAMYFCASEEVGYEQYFGPGTRLTVT.

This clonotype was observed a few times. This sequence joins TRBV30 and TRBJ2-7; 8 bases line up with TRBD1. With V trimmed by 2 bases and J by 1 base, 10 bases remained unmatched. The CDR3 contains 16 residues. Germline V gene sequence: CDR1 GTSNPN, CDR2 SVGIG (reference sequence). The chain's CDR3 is CAWSLPGQGLSYEQYF. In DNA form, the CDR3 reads TGTGCCTGGAGTCTCCCCGGACAGGGATTGTCCTACGAGCAGTACTTC.

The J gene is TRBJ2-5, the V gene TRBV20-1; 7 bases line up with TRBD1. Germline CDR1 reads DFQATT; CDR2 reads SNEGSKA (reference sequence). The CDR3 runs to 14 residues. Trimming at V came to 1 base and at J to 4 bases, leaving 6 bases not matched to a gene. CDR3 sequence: CSARAGQQRETQYF. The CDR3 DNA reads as TGCAGTGCTAGAGCGGGACAGCAGCGAGAGACCCAGTACTTC.

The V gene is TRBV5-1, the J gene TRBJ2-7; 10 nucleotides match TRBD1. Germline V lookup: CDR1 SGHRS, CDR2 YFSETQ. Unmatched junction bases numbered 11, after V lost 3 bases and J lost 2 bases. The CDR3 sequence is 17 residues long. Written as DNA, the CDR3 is TGCGCCAGCAGCTGGGTCCCGTCAGGACAGGGGGCCTACGAGCAGTACTTC. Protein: CASSWVPSGQGAYEQYF. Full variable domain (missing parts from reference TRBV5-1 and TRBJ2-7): KAGVTQTPRYLIKTRGQQVTLSCSPISGHRSVSWYQQTPGQGLQFLFEYFSETQRNKGNFPGRFSGRQFSNSRSEMNVSTLELGDSALYLCASSWVPSGQGAYEQYFGPGTRLTVT.

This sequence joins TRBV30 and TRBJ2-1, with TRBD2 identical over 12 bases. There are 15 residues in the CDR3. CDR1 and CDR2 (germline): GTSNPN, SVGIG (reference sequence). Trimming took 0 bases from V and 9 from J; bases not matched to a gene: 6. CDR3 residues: CAWSVASSGRGEQFF. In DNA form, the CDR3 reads TGTGCCTGGAGTGTAGCGTCTAGCGGGAGGGGTGAGCAGTTCTTC.

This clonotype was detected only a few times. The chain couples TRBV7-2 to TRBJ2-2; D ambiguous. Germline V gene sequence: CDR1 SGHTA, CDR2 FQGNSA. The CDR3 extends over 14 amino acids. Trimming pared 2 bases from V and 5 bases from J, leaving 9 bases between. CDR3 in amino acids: CASSLFGRTGELFF. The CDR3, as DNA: TGTGCCAGCAGCTTATTCGGCAGGACCGGGGAGCTGTTTTTT.